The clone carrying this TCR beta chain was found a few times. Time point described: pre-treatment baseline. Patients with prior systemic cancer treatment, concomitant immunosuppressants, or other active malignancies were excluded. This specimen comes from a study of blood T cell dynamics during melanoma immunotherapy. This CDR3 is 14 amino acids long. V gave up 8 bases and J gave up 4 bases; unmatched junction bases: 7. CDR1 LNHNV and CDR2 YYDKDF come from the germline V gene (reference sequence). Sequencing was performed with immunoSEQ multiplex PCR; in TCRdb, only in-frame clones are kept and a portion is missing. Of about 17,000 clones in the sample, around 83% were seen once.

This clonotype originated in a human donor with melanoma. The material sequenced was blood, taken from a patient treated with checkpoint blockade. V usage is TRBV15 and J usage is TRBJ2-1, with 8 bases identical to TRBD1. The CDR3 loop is CATHGTGEYNEQFF. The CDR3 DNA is TGTGCCACCCACGGGACAGGAGAGTACAATGAGCAGTTCTTC.